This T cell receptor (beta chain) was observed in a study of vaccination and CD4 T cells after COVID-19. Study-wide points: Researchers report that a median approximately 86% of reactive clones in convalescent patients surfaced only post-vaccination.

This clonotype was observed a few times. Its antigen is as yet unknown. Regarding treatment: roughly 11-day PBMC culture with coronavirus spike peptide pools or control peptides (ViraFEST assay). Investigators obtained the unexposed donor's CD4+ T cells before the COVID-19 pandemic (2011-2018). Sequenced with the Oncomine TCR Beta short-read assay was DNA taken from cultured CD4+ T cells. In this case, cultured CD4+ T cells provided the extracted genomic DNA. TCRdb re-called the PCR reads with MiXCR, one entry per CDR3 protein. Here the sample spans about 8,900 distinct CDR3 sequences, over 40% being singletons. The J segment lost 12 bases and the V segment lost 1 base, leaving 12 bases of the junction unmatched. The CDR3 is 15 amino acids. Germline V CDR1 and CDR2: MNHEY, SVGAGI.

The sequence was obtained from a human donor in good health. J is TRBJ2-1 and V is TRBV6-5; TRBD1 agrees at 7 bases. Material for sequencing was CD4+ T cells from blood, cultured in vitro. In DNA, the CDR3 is TGTGCCAGCAGTTACTTGGGGAGAGAGGGGGCTAGGCAGTTCTTC. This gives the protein CASSYLGREGARQFF.